The 22 T cell receptor beta chains below come from one sample, sequenced in a study of control samples from healthy donors and cancer patients. Measured with immunoSEQ multiplex PCR; TCRdb has only the in-frame clones, and not every one. The data show 120,000 or so clones, with more than 85% seen just once and just over 8.5% held by the top ten. Input material: blood. These receptors came from a man younger than 35 in good health.

The genes are TRBV19 and TRBJ1-3, with 8 bases matching TRBD1. There are 16 residues in the CDR3. V trimming: 0 bases; J trimming: 5 bases; junction bases outside the gene matches: 6. Germline lookup yields CDR1 LNHDA and CDR2 SQIVND (reference sequence). CDR3 sequence reads: CASSIDGTGGRNTIYF. The CDR3 DNA reads TGTGCCAGTAGTATAGATGGTACAGGGGGAAGAAACACCATATATTTT.

Only one count was recorded for this clone. This sequence joins TRBV18 and TRBJ2-2; 7 bases match TRBD2. The CDR3 has 17 residues. The J segment lost 3 bases and the V segment lost 2 bases, leaving 9 bases of the junction unmatched. Germline CDR1 KGHSH, CDR2 LQKENI. The CDR3 DNA is TGTGCCAGCTCACCATTTACCGGGGGGATCGACACCGGGGAGCTGTTTTTT. It codes for CASSPFTGGIDTGELFF.

This chain uses TRBV11-2 with TRBJ2-6; tentatively, D is TRBD1 (5 bases). Germline assignment: CDR1 SGHAT and CDR2 FQNNGV. The CDR3 spans 16 residues. Trimming left V 1 base short and J 4 bases short, with 11 bases between. CDR3 in amino acids: CASSLAGAAGANVLTF. In DNA, the CDR3 is TGTGCCAGCAGCTTAGCTGGGGCGGCGGGGGCCAACGTCCTGACTTTC.

The genes are TRBV6-6 and TRBJ1-2; unclear D gene. The V and J ends lost 0 bases and 4 bases respectively, with 15 bases between them. Germline V gene data show CDR1 as MNHNY and CDR2 as SVGAGI (reference sequence). The CDR3 spans 16 residues. CDR3 in amino acids: CASSYSRLSSLYGYTF. In nucleotides, the CDR3 is TGTGCCAGCAGTTACTCACGCTTGAGTAGCCTCTATGGCTACACCTTC.

This clone was seen a single time. The rearrangement joins TRBV7-9 to TRBJ1-3, with D perhaps matching TRBD1 (5 bases). V was trimmed by 4 bases and J by 1 base, leaving 8 bases between them. Germline V lookup: CDR1 SEHNR, CDR2 FQNEAQ (reference sequence). This CDR3 spans 14 amino acids. CDR3 coding DNA: TGTGCCAGCAGCTCGACAGAGTCTGGAAACACCATATATTTT. Residues: CASSSTESGNTIYF.

This rearrangement joins TRBV5-1 to TRBJ1-1; D is undetermined. V was cut by 4 bases and J by 0 bases, with 7 bases left in between. The V gene's germline CDR1 is SGHRS and CDR2 YFSETQ. CDR3 length: 13 residues. CDR3: CASSTGMNTEAFF. The CDR3 DNA is TGCGCCAGCAGCACGGGGATGAACACTGAAGCTTTCTTT.

The chain uses TRBV10-3 and TRBJ2-1; D unclear. Per germline, CDR1 ENHRY and CDR2 SYGVKD. CDR3 length: 14 amino acids. V lost 8 bases and J lost 0, with 11 bases in between. The CDR3 loop reads CAISSFSSYNEQFF. The CDR3 nucleotides read TGTGCCATCTCCAGTTTCTCCTCCTACAATGAGCAGTTCTTC.

The chain links TRBV6-1 to TRBJ2-7; the D gene is possibly TRBD2 (7 bases). Germline-derived CDR1 and CDR2 are MNHNS and SASEGT. This CDR3 spans 20 amino acids. V was clipped by 2 bases and J by 2 bases, with 28 bases between them. This chain's CDR3 is CASSEIGHYNREGNPYEQYF. The CDR3 DNA reads as TGTGCCAGCAGTGAAATTGGCCATTACAACAGGGAGGGAAACCCCTACGAGCAGTACTTC.

The V gene is TRBV5-6, the J gene TRBJ2-7, with D perhaps matching TRBD1 (6 bases). Trimming took 4 bases from V and 2 from J, leaving 16 bases between them. The CDR3 length is 15 residues. Germline CDR1 and CDR2: SGHDT and YYEEEE. The CDR3 nucleotides are TGTGCCAGCAGCGGGAGACAGGCGTCGACCTACGAGCAGTACTTC. Residues: CASSGRQASTYEQYF.

In DNA form, the CDR3 reads TGTGCCTGGAGTGTCACAGGGTTGGGATCTCCCTACGAGCAGTACTTC. Translation gives CAWSVTGLGSPYEQYF. The chain recombines TRBV30 with TRBJ2-7; possible D gene TRBD1, 6 bases. The V and J ends lost 0 bases and 2 bases respectively, with 17 bases between them. The CDR3 length is 16 residues. Germline CDR1 and CDR2: GTSNPN and SVGIG (reference sequence).

The chain uses TRBV2 and TRBJ2-7; weak D call: TRBD1 (6 bases). From germline, CDR1 is SNHLY and CDR2 FYNNEI. This CDR3 has 14 residues. The germline V and J ends were trimmed by 6 bases and 3 bases, with 15 bases remaining between them. The CDR3 protein is CASSGRDNNYEQYF. The CDR3 DNA follows: TGTGCCAGCAGCGGCCGGGACAACAACTACGAGCAGTACTTC.

This clone has only one observation. The junction shows a germline mismatch at one end, possibly a read error. The chain combines TRBV11-2 with TRBJ2-3, with D perhaps assigned TRBD1 or TRBD2 (6 bases each). CDR3 length equals 15 residues. Per germline, CDR1 SGHAT and CDR2 FQNNGV. The CDR3 bases are TGTGCCAGCAGCTGGCTATGGGGGGACACAGGTACGCAGTATTTT. Amino acids: CASSWLWGDTGTQYF.

The rearrangement joins TRBV12-5 to TRBJ1-2; 8 bases are shared with TRBD1. The CDR3 has 16 residues. After removal of 5 bases from V and 7 bases from J, the junction contained 15 bases not matched to a gene. Germline V gives CDR1 LGHNT, CDR2 FRNRAP. The CDR3 reads CASGPPGQGGSGGYTF. DNA for the CDR3: TGTGCTAGTGGTCCCCCAGGACAGGGAGGCTCTGGTGGCTACACCTTC.

The V and J genes are TRBV12-5 and TRBJ2-1; TRBD2 is a possible D gene (6 bases). Germline V gives CDR1 LGHNT, CDR2 FRNRAP. V was pared by 2 bases and J by 10 bases, with 6 bases between. The CDR3 consists of 11 residues. This CDR3 reads CASGLTSEQFF. The DNA for the CDR3 is TGTGCTAGTGGTTTGACTAGCGAGCAGTTCTTC.

The table lists this clone with a count of one. The chain employs TRBV11-2 and TRBJ1-1; the match to TRBD1 covers 7 bases. This CDR3 has 13 residues. Germline values: CDR1 SGHAT, CDR2 FQNNGV. The V gene end was trimmed by 9 bases and the J gene end by 4 bases; junction bases not matched to a gene: 8. This CDR3 reads CASSTGLSTEAFF. CDR3 nucleotides: TGTGCCAGTTCGACAGGGCTGAGCACTGAAGCTTTCTTT.

J is TRBJ2-3 and V is TRBV30; D unclear. With 4 bases removed from V and 4 bases from J, the gap between germline ends came to 9 bases. Per germline, CDR1 GTSNPN and CDR2 SVGIG (reference sequence). The CDR3 is 12 amino acids. CDR3 nucleotide sequence: TGTGCCTGGAATCGGTTTTCAGATACGCAGTATTTT. This gives the protein CAWNRFSDTQYF.

This CDR3 reads CAIRTGESYEQYF. The CDR3 DNA is TGTGCCATCAGGACAGGGGAGTCCTACGAGCAGTACTTC. The chain has TRBV10-3 and TRBJ2-7; TRBD1 matches 8 bases. The germline gives CDR1 ENHRY, CDR2 SYGVKD. The CDR3 totals 13 residues. J lost 1 base, V lost 6 bases, and 2 bases had no gene match.

This rearrangement joins TRBV6-1 to TRBJ1-5; maybe TRBD1 (5 bases). This CDR3 region has 14 residues. From germline, CDR1 is MNHNS and CDR2 SASEGT. Trimming left V 0 bases short and J 3 bases short, with 6 bases between. CDR3 in amino acids: CASSEAGDNQPQHF. The DNA of the CDR3 is TGTGCCAGCAGTGAAGCAGGGGACAATCAGCCCCAGCATTTT.

V gene TRBV3-1 (or the pseudogene TRBV3-2) combines with J gene TRBJ2-4; 10 positions match TRBD2. CDR3 size: 17 residues. V lost 1 base, J lost 8 bases, and 11 bases stayed unmatched. CDR1 LGHDT and CDR2 YNNKEL come from the germline V gene (reference sequence). In DNA form, the CDR3 reads TGTGCCAGCAGCCAAGCCCCGACTAGCGGGTGGGCGGACATTCAGTACTTC. This codes for CASSQAPTSGWADIQYF.

This clone came up once. This sequence joins TRBV2 and TRBJ2-3, with 8 bases lining up with TRBD2. CDR3 length: 14 residues. Germline values: CDR1 SNHLY, CDR2 FYNNEI. With V trimmed by 6 bases and J by 2 bases, 4 bases remained unmatched. The CDR3 reads CASSVGLDTDTQYF. The CDR3 nucleotides are TGTGCCAGCAGCGTGGGACTAGACACAGATACGCAGTATTTT.

The rearrangement uses TRBV29-1 and TRBJ1-4; 8 bases align to TRBD1. Germline V gene sequence: CDR1 SQVTM, CDR2 ANQGSEA. The CDR3 runs to 17 residues. V shed 1 base and J 4 bases; nucleotides not matched to a gene: 11. The CDR3 sequence is CSVEASRTGGVNEKLFF. CDR3 in DNA: TGCAGCGTTGAAGCCTCCCGAACAGGGGGAGTTAATGAAAAACTGTTTTTT.

V is TRBV6-2 or TRBV6-3 and J is TRBJ1-5; no clear D gene. Germline V gene sequence: CDR1 MNHEY, CDR2 SVGEGT. V was trimmed by 0 bases and J by 2 bases, leaving 11 bases between them. The CDR3 spans 16 residues. The chain's CDR3 is CASSYSIARGNQPQHF. CDR3 bases: TGTGCCAGCAGTTACTCCATAGCCCGGGGCAATCAGCCCCAGCATTTT.